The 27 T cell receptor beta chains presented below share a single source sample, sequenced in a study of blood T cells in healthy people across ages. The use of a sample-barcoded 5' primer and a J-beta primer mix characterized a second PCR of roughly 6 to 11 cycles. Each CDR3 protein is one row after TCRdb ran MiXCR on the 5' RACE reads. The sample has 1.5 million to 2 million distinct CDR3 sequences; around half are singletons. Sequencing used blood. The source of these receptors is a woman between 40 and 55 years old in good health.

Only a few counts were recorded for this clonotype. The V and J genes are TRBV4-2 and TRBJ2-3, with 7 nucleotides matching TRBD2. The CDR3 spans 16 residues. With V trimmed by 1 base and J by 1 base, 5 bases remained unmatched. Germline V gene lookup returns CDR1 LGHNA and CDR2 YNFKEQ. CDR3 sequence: CASSQVGAGGTDTQYF. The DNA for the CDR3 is TGTGCCAGCAGCCAAGTCGGGGCGGGAGGCACAGATACGCAGTATTTT.

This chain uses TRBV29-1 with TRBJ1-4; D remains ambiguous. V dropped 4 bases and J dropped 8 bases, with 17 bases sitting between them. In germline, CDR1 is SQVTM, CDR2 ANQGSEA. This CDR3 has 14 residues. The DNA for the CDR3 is TGCAGCGTTGGTCGTAGGGAAGGTGGCGAAAAACTGTTTTTT. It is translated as CSVGRREGGEKLFF. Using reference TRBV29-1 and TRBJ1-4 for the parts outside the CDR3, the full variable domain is SAVISQKPSRDICQRGTSLTIQCQVDSQVTMMFWYRQQPGQSLTLIATANQGSEATYESGFVIDKFPISRPNLTFSTLTVSNMSPEDSSIYLCSVGRREGGEKLFFGSGTQLSVL.

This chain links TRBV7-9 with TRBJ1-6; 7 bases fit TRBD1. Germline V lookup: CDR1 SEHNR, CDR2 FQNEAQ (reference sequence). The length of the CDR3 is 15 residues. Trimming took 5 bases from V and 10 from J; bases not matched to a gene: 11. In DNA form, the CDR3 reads TGTGCCAGCAGCCCCCAGGGGGGGCGGGAATCACCCCTCCACTTT. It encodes CASSPQGGRESPLHF.

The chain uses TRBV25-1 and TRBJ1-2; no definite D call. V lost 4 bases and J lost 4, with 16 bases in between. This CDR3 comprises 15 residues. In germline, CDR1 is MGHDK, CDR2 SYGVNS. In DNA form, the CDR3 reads TGTGCCAGCAGTGGTAATGTGGTCAGGTCCTATGGCTACACCTTC. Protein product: CASSGNVVRSYGYTF.

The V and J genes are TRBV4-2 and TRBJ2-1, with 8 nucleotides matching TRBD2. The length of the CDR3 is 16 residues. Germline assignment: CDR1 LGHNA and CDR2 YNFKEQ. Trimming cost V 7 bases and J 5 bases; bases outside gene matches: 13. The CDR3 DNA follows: TGTGCCAGCAACCCAGGCCCCGGGGGGGCGAACAATGAGCAGTTCTTC. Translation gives CASNPGPGGANNEQFF.

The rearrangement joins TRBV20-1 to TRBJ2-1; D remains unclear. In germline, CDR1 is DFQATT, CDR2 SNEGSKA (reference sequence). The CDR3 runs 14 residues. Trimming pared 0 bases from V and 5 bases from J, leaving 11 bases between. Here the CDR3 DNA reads TGCAGTGCTAGAGATCCGGCAGCAGACAATGAGCAGTTCTTC. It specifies CSARDPAADNEQFF.

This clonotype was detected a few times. This chain's CDR3 is CASRKGAGANVLTF. In nucleotides, the CDR3 is TGTGCCAGCAGGAAGGGGGCCGGGGCCAACGTCCTGACTTTC. The V call is TRBV7-2, the J call TRBJ2-6; TRBD1 aligns across 7 bases. From germline, CDR1 is SGHTA and CDR2 FQGNSA. CDR3 length: 14 residues. Trimming took 6 bases from V and 4 from J; bases not matched to a gene: 3. Based on the CDR3 plus reference TRBV7-2 and TRBJ2-6, the full variable domain is GAGVSQSPSNKVTEKGKDVELRCDPISGHTALYWYRQSLGQGLEFLIYFQGNSAPDKSGLPSDRFSAERTGGSVSTLTIQRTQQEDSAVYLCASRKGAGANVLTFGAGSRLTVL.

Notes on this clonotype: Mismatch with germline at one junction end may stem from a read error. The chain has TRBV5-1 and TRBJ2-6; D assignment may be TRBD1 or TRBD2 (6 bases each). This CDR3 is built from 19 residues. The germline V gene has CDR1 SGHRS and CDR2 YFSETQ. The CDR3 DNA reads TGCGCCAGCAGTTTGGCCATGGAGGGGGTGCGTCATGGGGCCAACGTCCTGACTTTC. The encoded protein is CASSLAMEGVRHGANVLTF.

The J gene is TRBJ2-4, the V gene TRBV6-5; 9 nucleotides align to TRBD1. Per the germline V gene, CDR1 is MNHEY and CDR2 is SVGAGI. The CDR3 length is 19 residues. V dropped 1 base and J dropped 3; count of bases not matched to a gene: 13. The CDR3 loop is CASSYWDRDGRVGKNIQYF. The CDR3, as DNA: TGTGCCAGCAGTTACTGGGACAGGGATGGTAGAGTAGGCAAAAACATTCAGTACTTC.

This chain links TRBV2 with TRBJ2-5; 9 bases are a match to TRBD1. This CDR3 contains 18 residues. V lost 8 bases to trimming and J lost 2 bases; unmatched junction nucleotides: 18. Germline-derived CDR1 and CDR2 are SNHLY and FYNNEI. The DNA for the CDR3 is TGTGCCAGCTCGGTGCTGGGACAGGGCATGTTGAGACAAGAGACCCAGTACTTC. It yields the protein CASSVLGQGMLRQETQYF.

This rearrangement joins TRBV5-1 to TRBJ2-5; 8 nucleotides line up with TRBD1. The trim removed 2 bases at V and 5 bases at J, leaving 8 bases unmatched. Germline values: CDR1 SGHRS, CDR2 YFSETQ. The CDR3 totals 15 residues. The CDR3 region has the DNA TGCGCCAGCAGCTTCGGACAGGGAATAGGGGAGACCCAGTACTTC. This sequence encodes CASSFGQGIGETQYF.

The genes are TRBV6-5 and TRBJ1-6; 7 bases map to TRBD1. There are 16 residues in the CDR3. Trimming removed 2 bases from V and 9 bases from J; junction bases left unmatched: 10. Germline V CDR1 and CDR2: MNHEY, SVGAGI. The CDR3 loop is CASSYLPRQGTSPLHF. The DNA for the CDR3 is TGTGCCAGCAGTTACCTTCCCCGACAGGGAACTTCACCCCTCCACTTT.

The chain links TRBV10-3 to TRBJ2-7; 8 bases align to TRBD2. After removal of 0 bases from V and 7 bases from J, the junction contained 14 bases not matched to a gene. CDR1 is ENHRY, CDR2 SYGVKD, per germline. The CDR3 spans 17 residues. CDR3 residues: CAISESLAGGTYNEQYF. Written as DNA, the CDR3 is TGTGCCATCAGTGAGTCGCTGGCGGGGGGAACCTACAATGAGCAGTACTTC.

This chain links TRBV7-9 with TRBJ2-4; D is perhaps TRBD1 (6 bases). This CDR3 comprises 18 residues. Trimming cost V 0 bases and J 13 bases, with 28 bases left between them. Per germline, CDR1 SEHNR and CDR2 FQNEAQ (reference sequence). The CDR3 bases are TGTGCCAGCAGCTTAGCGTCAATTTTATCCGGGACACCCACAGAGCAGTACTTC. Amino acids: CASSLASILSGTPTEQYF.

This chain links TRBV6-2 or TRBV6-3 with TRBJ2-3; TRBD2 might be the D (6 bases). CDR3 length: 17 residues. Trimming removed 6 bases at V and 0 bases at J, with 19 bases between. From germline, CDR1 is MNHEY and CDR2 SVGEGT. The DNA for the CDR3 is TGTGCCAGCAGCCGTCGTTCTAGCGCCACTAGCACAGATACGCAGTATTTT. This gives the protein CASSRRSSATSTDTQYF.

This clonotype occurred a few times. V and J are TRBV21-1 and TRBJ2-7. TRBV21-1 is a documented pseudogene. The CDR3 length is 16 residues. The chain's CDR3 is CASSKGSTESSYEQYF. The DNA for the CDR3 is TGTGCCAGCAGCAAAGGATCGACTGAAAGCTCCTACGAGCAGTACTTC.

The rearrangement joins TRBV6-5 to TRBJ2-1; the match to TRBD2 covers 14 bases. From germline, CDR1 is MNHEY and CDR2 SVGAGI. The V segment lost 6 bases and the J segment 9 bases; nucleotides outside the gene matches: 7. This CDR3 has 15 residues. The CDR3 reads CASRMTSGGATEQFF. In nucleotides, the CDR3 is TGTGCCAGCAGGATGACTAGCGGGGGGGCCACTGAGCAGTTCTTC.

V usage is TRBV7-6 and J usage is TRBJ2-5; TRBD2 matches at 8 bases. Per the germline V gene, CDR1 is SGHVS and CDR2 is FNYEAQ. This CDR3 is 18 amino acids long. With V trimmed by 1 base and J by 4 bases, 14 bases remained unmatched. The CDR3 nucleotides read TGTGCCAGCAGCTTAGAATGGGCCCGGGGGGGCGCGGCAGAGACCCAGTACTTC. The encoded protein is CASSLEWARGGAAETQYF.

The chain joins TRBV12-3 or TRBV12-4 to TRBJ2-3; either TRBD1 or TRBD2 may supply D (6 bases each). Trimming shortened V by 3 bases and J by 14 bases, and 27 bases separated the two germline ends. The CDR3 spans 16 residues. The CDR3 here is CASSLATGADPLGRYF. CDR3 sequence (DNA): TGTGCCAGCAGTTTGGCGACGGGGGCAGACCCCCTAGGGCGGTATTTT.

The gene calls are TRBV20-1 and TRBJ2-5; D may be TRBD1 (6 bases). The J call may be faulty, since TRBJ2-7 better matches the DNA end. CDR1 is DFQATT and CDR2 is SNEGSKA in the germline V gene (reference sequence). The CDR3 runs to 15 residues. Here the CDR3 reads CSASTWTDQAYEQYF. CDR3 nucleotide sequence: TGCAGTGCTAGTACCTGGACAGACCAGGCCTACGAGCAGTACTTC.

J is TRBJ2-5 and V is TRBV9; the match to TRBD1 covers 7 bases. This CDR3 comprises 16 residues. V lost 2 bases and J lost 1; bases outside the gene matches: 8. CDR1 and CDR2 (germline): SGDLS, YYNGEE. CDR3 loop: CASSVEGAISQETQYF. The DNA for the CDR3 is TGTGCCAGCAGCGTCGAGGGGGCTATATCCCAAGAGACCCAGTACTTC.

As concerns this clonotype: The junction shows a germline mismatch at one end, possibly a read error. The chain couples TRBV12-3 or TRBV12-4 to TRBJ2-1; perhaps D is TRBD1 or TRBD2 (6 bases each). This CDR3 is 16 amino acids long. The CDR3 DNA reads TGTGCCAGCAGGTTAGTTTTCGGGGGCCCCTACAATGAGCAGTTCTTC. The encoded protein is CASRLVFGGPYNEQFF.

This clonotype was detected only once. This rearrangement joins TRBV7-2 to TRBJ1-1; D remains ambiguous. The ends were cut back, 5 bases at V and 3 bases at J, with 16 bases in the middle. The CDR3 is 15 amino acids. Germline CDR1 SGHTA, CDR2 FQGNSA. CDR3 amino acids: CASSLQTGRDTEAFF. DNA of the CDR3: TGTGCCAGCAGCCTACAAACCGGGAGGGACACTGAAGCTTTCTTT.

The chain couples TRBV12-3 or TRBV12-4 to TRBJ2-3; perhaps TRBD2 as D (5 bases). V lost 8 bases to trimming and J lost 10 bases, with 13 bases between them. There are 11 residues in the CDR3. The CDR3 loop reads CASDRGNSQYF. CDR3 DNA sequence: TGTGCCAGCGATCGAGGGAATTCGCAGTATTTT.

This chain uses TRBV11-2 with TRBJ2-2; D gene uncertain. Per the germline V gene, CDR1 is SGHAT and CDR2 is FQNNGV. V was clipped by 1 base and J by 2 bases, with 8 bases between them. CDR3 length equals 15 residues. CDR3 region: CASSLVALNTGELFF. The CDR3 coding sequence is TGTGCCAGCAGCTTAGTAGCCCTAAACACCGGGGAGCTGTTTTTT.

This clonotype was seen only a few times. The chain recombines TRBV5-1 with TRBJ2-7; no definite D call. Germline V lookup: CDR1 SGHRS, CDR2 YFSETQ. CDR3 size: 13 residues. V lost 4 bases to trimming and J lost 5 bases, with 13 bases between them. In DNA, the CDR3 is TGCGCCAGCAGCGTGGTCGTGAGCCACGAGCAGTACTTC. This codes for CASSVVVSHEQYF.

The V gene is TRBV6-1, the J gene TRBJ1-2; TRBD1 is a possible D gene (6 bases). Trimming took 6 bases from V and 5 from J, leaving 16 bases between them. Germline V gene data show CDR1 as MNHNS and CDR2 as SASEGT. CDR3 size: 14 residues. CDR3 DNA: TGTGCCAGCAGGGACAGTGATGGAAGGTATGGCTACACCTTC. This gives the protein CASRDSDGRYGYTF.